This TCR beta chain was observed in a study of metastatic and nonmetastatic thyroid tumors (dated by TCRdb to 2020 to 2022). Some background on the complete study: For patients with malignant and with benign thyroid disease, the researchers compared repertoires between peripheral blood samples and tumor or nodule tissue samples. Results the study describes overall, beyond this receptor: In both blood and tumor samples, malignant tumors were reported to have significantly higher TCR beta diversity than benign nodules.

Receptor libraries were prepared by PCR. Sequencing used an Illumina HiSeq 4000. High-throughput sequencing was used to profile the TCR beta-chain CDR3 region of every patient. As for the authors' bioinformatics: Drawing on CDR3 differences between clinicopathological groups, the researchers built a classifier meant to tell apart patients with distant-metastatic papillary thyroid cancer. Repertoire diversity was assessed with the Shannon index, and tumor-blood repertoire similarity with the Morisita-Horn index. The public sequencing data were trimmed at Q25 with fastp and processed into clonotypes with MiXCR by TCRdb, which kept only in-frame beta chains. TCRdb, not the authors, supplied the V and J calls. The sample records around 45,000 clones, about 15% of which are singletons. Of the sample, 20% to 25% is held by the ten largest clones. The CDR3, from cysteine to phenylalanine, totals 11 residues. Just CDR3 DNA is preserved here, 33 bases in frame from base 1. CDR1 and CDR2 are drawn from the germline V gene: SGHTA, FQGNSA. Cut back by 5 bases and 0 bases, the V and J ends lie 2 bases apart.

This clone was recorded at least ten times. This clone's antigen is unknown. The input lacks base qualities; no much larger clone sits a single base away. No patient had received any treatment before thyroid surgery. Using T-cell receptor beta sequencing, the researchers looked back retrospectively at clinical samples from patients, gathered between about 2011 and 2019. The specimen was blood. The rearranged chain carries TRBV7-2 and TRBJ2-7; the D gene is not confidently resolved. This receptor was identified in a female donor with papillary thyroid cancer or a benign thyroid nodule (not recorded which). Some clones in this sample may be carry-over from other donors' samples. CDR3 protein: CASSISYEQYF. At the DNA level, the sequence is TGTGCCAGCAGCATCTCCTACGAGCAGTACTTC.